These T cell receptor beta chains were read from a single sample in a study of blood T cell repertoires in COVID-19. Profiling relied on immunoSEQ multiplex PCR, and the TCRdb table lists in-frame clones only, not all of them. The data show about 240,000 clones, approximately 90% seen once. The sequenced sample consisted of PBMCs or T cells enriched from blood (not recorded which). Every receptor here comes from a woman in her twenties or thirties who had recovered from COVID-19. Both conserved end residues are part of each CDR3. A D gene is named only where the DNA matches it firmly. The size field is filled for only some rows; it gives once, few, many or a size class.

clone_size	v_call	d_call	j_call	cdr3_nt	cdr3_aa
.	TRBV7-3	.	TRBJ2-1	TGTGCCAGCAGCTTGGACACTCATGAGCAGTTCTTC	CASSLDTHEQFF
.	TRBV7-9	TRBD1	TRBJ2-7	TGTGCCAGCAGATCGGGACAGGGGGCTTACGAGCAGTACTTC	CASRSGQGAYEQYF
.	TRBV7-3	TRBD2	TRBJ2-3	TGTGCCTCAGGGACTAGCGGGACCACAGATACGCAGTATTTT	CASGTSGTTDTQYF
.	TRBV6-5	TRBD1	TRBJ1-2	TGTGCCAGCAGCCCAGACAGGGGGAGGGACTATGGCTACACCTTC	CASSPDRGRDYGYTF
.	TRBV4-1	TRBD2	TRBJ2-7	TGCGCCAGCAGCCGGGGGACTAGCGACTCCTACGAGCAGTACTTC	CASSRGTSDSYEQYF
.	TRBV28	.	TRBJ1-1	TGTGCCAGCAGTTTAGCGGTCAGTTCGAACACTGAAGCTTTCTTT	CASSLAVSSNTEAFF
.	TRBV11-3	.	TRBJ1-1	TGTGCCAGCAGCTCGAACAGGGACACTGAAGCTTTCTTT	CASSSNRDTEAFF
.	TRBV30	TRBD1	TRBJ2-5	TGTGCCTGGAGCCTGCTCGGACAGGGGCAAGAGACCCAGTACTTC	CAWSLLGQGQETQYF
.	TRBV19	TRBD2	TRBJ2-5	TGTGCCAGTACGCAAGGGGCGGGAGGGTACCAAGAGACCCAGTACTTC	CASTQGAGGYQETQYF
.	TRBV6-6	.	TRBJ2-7	TGTGCCAGCAGTTACCAAGGGCAGGGGTGGTACGAGCAGTACTTC	CASSYQGQGWYEQYF
.	TRBV4-3	TRBD1	TRBJ1-2	TGCGCCAGCAGCCAAGGACAGGGAGGATATGGCTACACCTTC	CASSQGQGGYGYTF
.	TRBV5-1	.	TRBJ2-1	TGCGCCAGCAGCCCGGCGGGGAGGAACACCTACAATGAGCAGTTCTTC	CASSPAGRNTYNEQFF
.	TRBV5-1	.	TRBJ2-1	TGCGCCAGCAGAACGGGAGTTGGGAATGAGCAGTTCTTC	CASRTGVGNEQFF
.	TRBV9	TRBD2	TRBJ2-1	TGTGCCAGCAGCCAAAGCGGGAGAAACTACAATGAGCAGTTCTTC	CASSQSGRNYNEQFF
.	TRBV6-1	.	TRBJ2-1	TGTGCCAGCAGTGAAGTTGTTTTTGGTTTACTCCAGACTTACAATGAGCAGTTCTTC	CASSEVVFGLLQTYNEQFF
.	TRBV28	.	TRBJ2-2	TGTGCCAGCAGTTCCCCCTCCCAGGGGTCCGGGGAGCTGTTTTTT	CASSSPSQGSGELFF
.	TRBV6-6	.	TRBJ1-1	TGTGCCAGCAGTTACCCTGGACAGAGGTCGTCAGCTTTCTTT	CASSYPGQRSSAFF
.	TRBV12-3/TRBV12-4	.	TRBJ1-1	TGTGCCAGCAGCCACTCGACAGGCGCTGAAGCTTTCTTT	CASSHSTGAEAFF
.	TRBV19	TRBD2	TRBJ2-1	TGTGCCAGTAGTATAGCGGCTAGCGGGAGAGATGAGCAGTTCTTC	CASSIAASGRDEQFF
.	TRBV27	TRBD1	TRBJ2-7	TGTGCCAGCAGTCTCCAACAGGGGGGCGAGCAGTACTTC	CASSLQQGGEQYF
.	TRBV5-8	TRBD1	TRBJ1-1	TGTGCCAGCAGCTTGGGACAGGGGGCGCAAAGGGCCACTGAAGCTTTCTTT	CASSLGQGAQRATEAFF
.	TRBV29-1	TRBD1	TRBJ1-1	TGCAGCGTTGGGCCCCTCAGGGGGCAGGGTGAAGCTTTCTTT	CSVGPLRGQGEAFF
.	TRBV4-3	TRBD1	TRBJ1-1	TGCGCCAGCAGGAGGGGGCTGGGCACTGAAGCTTTCTTT	CASRRGLGTEAFF
.	TRBV6-1	.	TRBJ1-6	TGTGCCAGCAGTGCCCTCCGCAAGGACTCAAATTCACCCCTCCACTTT	CASSALRKDSNSPLHF
.	TRBV11-2	.	TRBJ2-5	TGTGCCAGCAGCGCACCTTCCGGGACTTACTATCCCAGCTACTTC	CASSAPSGTYYPSYF
.	TRBV9	TRBD1	TRBJ1-2	TGTGCCAGCAGCGTCTACCCGGGACAGGATCTGGGCTACACCTTC	CASSVYPGQDLGYTF
.	TRBV18	TRBD1	TRBJ1-3	TGTGCCAGCTCACCACAGCCCCTAGGACAGGCCAGCTCTGGAAACACCATATATTTT	CASSPQPLGQASSGNTIYF
.	TRBV29-1	.	TRBJ1-1	TGCAGCGGAATATTACAGACCCCTGAAGCTTTCTTT	CSGILQTPEAFF
.	TRBV13	.	TRBJ2-7	TGTGCCAGCAGTTCGTCAGGAAGGCAGTACTTC	CASSSSGRQYF
once	TRBV5-1	TRBD2	TRBJ2-3	TGCGCCAGCAGCTGGGGACTAGCGGGAGGGCCGGGCGATACGCAGTATTTT	CASSWGLAGGPGDTQYF
.	TRBV6-1	TRBD1	TRBJ1-4	TGTGCCAGCAGTGAGACAGGGGGCCGGGAAAAACTGTTTTTT	CASSETGGREKLFF
.	TRBV18	.	TRBJ1-5	TGTGCCAGCTCACTTACCAACTCGGACGGACTGCAGCATTTT	CASSLTNSDGLQHF
.	TRBV7-2	TRBD2	TRBJ2-7	TGTGCCAGCAGCCAAACTAGCGGGAGTATCTACGAGCAGTACTTC	CASSQTSGSIYEQYF
.	TRBV9	TRBD1	TRBJ1-1	TGTGCCAGCAGCCTGACAGGGGGCACTGAAGCTTTCTTT	CASSLTGGTEAFF
.	TRBV6-5	TRBD1	TRBJ1-2	TGTGCCAGCAGTTTCCCGGGACAGGGGGCAGGATATGGCTACACCTTC	CASSFPGQGAGYGYTF
.	TRBV19	TRBD1	TRBJ2-4	TGTGCCAGTAATATCCGGGACAGTCAAAACATTCAGTACTTC	CASNIRDSQNIQYF
.	TRBV9	TRBD1	TRBJ1-5	TGTGCCAGCAGCGTCGGACAGGGAGTGAGTCAGCCCCAGCATTTT	CASSVGQGVSQPQHF
.	TRBV11-3	.	TRBJ1-1	TGTGCCAGCAGCTTAGCTCGAGACAGAGAAGCTTTCTTT	CASSLARDREAFF
.	TRBV19	TRBD1	TRBJ1-1	TGTGCCAGTAGTATGGGGACAGGCCGGAACACTGAAGCTTTCTTT	CASSMGTGRNTEAFF
few	TRBV27	TRBD1	TRBJ1-3	TGTGCCAGCAGTCTAACAGGGGGCGGAAACACCATATATTTT	CASSLTGGGNTIYF
.	TRBV7-9	.	TRBJ1-1	TGTGCCAGCAGCTTAAACAGCCTGAACACTGAAGCTTTCTTT	CASSLNSLNTEAFF
.	TRBV19	.	TRBJ2-5	TGTGCCAGTAGTAGGGACTGGGGCCAAGAGACCCAGTACTTC	CASSRDWGQETQYF
.	TRBV4-3	.	TRBJ2-3	TGCGCCAGCAGCCAAGATGGGGGACTTTACACAGATACGCAGTATTTT	CASSQDGGLYTDTQYF
.	TRBV7-7	.	TRBJ2-1	TGTGCTAGCAGCTTGCTCCAGGACAATGAGCAGTTCTTC	CASSLLQDNEQFF
.	TRBV12-3/TRBV12-4	.	TRBJ2-7	TGTGCCAGCAGTTCGGACAAGACCTACGAGCAGTACTTC	CASSSDKTYEQYF
.	TRBV5-6	TRBD1	TRBJ1-2	TGTGCCAGCAGCTTGGGACGGGACAGAGTCTACTATGGCTACACCTTC	CASSLGRDRVYYGYTF
.	TRBV19	TRBD1	TRBJ1-4	TGTGCCAGTAGACAGGGGGCAGTTAATGAAAAACTGTTTTTT	CASRQGAVNEKLFF
.	TRBV7-9	TRBD1	TRBJ2-7	TGTGCCAGCACCAAAGGACAGGGGCGACCCTACGAGCAGTACTTC	CASTKGQGRPYEQYF
.	TRBV28	TRBD1	TRBJ1-2	TGTGCCAGCAGTCTGGGACAGGAGTATGGCTACACCTTC	CASSLGQEYGYTF
.	TRBV9	.	TRBJ1-2	TGTGCCAGCAGCCCCTCTGTGGAGTTGGGCTACACCTTC	CASSPSVELGYTF
.	TRBV3-1/TRBV3-2	TRBD1	TRBJ2-2	TGTGCCAGCAGCCCATCGAGGACAGGGGGGATCCGGGAGCTGTTTTTT	CASSPSRTGGIRELFF
.	TRBV30	TRBD1	TRBJ2-3	TGTGCCTGGAGACAGGGGCCAGATACGCAGTATTTT	CAWRQGPDTQYF
.	TRBV9	.	TRBJ1-2	TGTGCCAGCAGCGTAGAATTTCGGGGGAACTATGGCTACACCTTC	CASSVEFRGNYGYTF
.	TRBV7-2	TRBD2	TRBJ2-5	TGTGCCAGCAGCAAACCCGTAGTGCGACTAGCGGAACAAGAGACCCAGTACTTC	CASSKPVVRLAEQETQYF
.	TRBV11-2	TRBD1	TRBJ1-2	TGTGCCAGCAGCTTAGCTCCCCGTCAGGGGGGCTATGGCTACACCTTC	CASSLAPRQGGYGYTF
.	TRBV9	.	TRBJ2-7	TGTGCCAGCAGCGTAGCCAGGGCCGGCTACGAGCAGTACTTC	CASSVARAGYEQYF
.	TRBV4-1	TRBD1	TRBJ2-7	TGCGCCAGCAGCCAAGCTAGAGGACAGGGTTTCTCCGAGCAGTACTTC	CASSQARGQGFSEQYF